This entry lists 10 T cell receptor beta chains sequenced from one sample in a study of blood T cell repertoires in COVID-19. Data came from immunoSEQ multiplex PCR; TCRdb stores just in-frame clones and leaves some out. This sample has 400,000 to 450,000 clones, with approximately 91% found just once. Material for sequencing was peripheral blood. The source of these receptors is a woman aged 40 to 49 with COVID-19, enrolled during active disease.

This rearrangement joins TRBV12-3 or TRBV12-4 to TRBJ2-4, with 7 positions matching TRBD2. The V gene end was trimmed by 3 bases and the J gene end by 9 bases; junction bases not matched to a gene: 5. There are 13 residues in the CDR3. The CDR3 DNA follows: TGTGCCAGCAGTTTCGCAGGGAGGGTCATTCAGTACTTC. Residues: CASSFAGRVIQYF.

The V call is TRBV5-1, the J call TRBJ1-2; TRBD1 is a possible D gene (5 bases). Germline V lookup: CDR1 SGHRS, CDR2 YFSETQ. Between the trimmed V and J ends, which lost 8 bases and 2 bases, there was a span of 13 bases. CDR3 length equals 13 residues. The CDR3 DNA sequence: TGCGCCAGTGCGACAGAGTTAAACTATGGCTACACCTTC. The encoded protein is CASATELNYGYTF.

This chain uses TRBV4-3 with TRBJ2-7, with 9 bases that match TRBD1. The V and J ends lost 4 bases and 0 bases, in that order; junction bases with no gene match: 4. The CDR3 covers 15 residues. CDR1 is LGHNA and CDR2 is YSLEER in the germline V gene. CDR3 amino acids: CASSRGDRDSYEQYF. CDR3 coding DNA: TGCGCCAGCAGCCGAGGGGACAGGGACTCCTACGAGCAGTACTTC.

A few counts support this clone. The same CDR3 is also encoded by other DNA sequences in this sample. The CDR3: CASSLSGRADNEQFF. Here the CDR3 DNA reads TGTGCCAGCAGCCTTAGCGGGAGGGCCGACAATGAGCAGTTCTTC. The chain combines TRBV11-3 with TRBJ2-1; 11 nucleotides line up with TRBD2. This CDR3 has 15 amino acids. The V gene end was trimmed by 5 bases and the J gene end by 5 bases; junction bases not matched to a gene: 5. The germline CDR1 and CDR2 sequences are SGHNT and YENEEA.

This chain uses TRBV10-3 with TRBJ2-1; TRBD2 matches at 8 bases. CDR1 is ENHRY, CDR2 SYGVKD, per germline. The junction had 9 bases not matched to a gene; V was cut back by 11 bases and J by 6 bases. This CDR3 is 13 amino acids long. Here the CDR3 DNA reads TGTGCCCCAAAGGGGCGGGGGGCCAATGAGCAGTTCTTC. Its protein is CAPKGRGANEQFF.

This clone was detected once. The chain carries TRBV28 and TRBJ1-4, with D possibly matching TRBD1 (5 bases). The CDR3 length is 14 residues. Germline V gives CDR1 MDHEN, CDR2 SYDVKM. The V end lost 7 bases, the J end lost 7 bases, and 16 bases lay between the germline ends. The DNA of the CDR3 is TGTGCCAGCAACCTGGTGGGGGGGGGTGAAAAACTGTTTTTT. Residues: CASNLVGGGEKLFF.

The genes are TRBV5-4 and TRBJ2-5, with D possibly matching TRBD2 (6 bases). Per the germline V gene, CDR1 is SGHNT and CDR2 is YYREEE (reference sequence). CDR3 length equals 13 residues. Trimming cost V 4 bases and J 4 bases, with 11 bases left between them. The CDR3 DNA is TGTGCCAGCAGCGTAAACGGGGGAGAGACCCAGTACTTC. This gives the protein CASSVNGGETQYF.

This clone showed up just once. V gene TRBV6-5 combines with J gene TRBJ2-3; 13 bases match TRBD2. V lost 0 bases and J lost 6; bases outside the gene matches: 3. The V gene's germline CDR1 is MNHEY and CDR2 SVGAGI. The CDR3 sequence is 16 residues long. CDR3 bases: TGTGCCAGCAGTTACTCACTAGCGGGGGGGCCGGATACGCAGTATTTT. Its translation: CASSYSLAGGPDTQYF.

CDR3 protein: CASSDPYRESGELFF. As DNA, the CDR3 is TGTGCCAGCAGTGACCCTTACAGGGAGAGCGGGGAGCTGTTTTTT. J is TRBJ2-2 and V is TRBV6-2 or TRBV6-3; D is possibly TRBD1 (6 bases). The CDR3 sequence is 15 residues long. V lost 5 bases and J lost 7, with 17 bases in between. Germline V CDR1 and CDR2: MNHEY, SVGEGT.

V and J are TRBV2 and TRBJ2-5, with a weak D call TRBD1 (5 bases). The germline V gene encodes CDR1 SNHLY and CDR2 FYNNEI. The ends were cut back, 5 bases at V and 4 bases at J, with 14 bases in the middle. This CDR3 spans 14 amino acids. Here the CDR3 DNA reads TGTGCCAGCAGTAGGGCAGGGATTGCAGAGACCCAGTACTTC. Residues: CASSRAGIAETQYF.